The 25 T cell receptor beta chains below were found in one sample sequenced in a study of T cells in tuberculosis. Only in-frame clones appear in the TCRdb table, and some are missing; sequencing was by immunoSEQ multiplex PCR. This sample has roughly 60,000 clones, with around 81% found just once. Sorting used thawed, overnight-rested PBMC stained with anti-CD3, a viability dye and GMM-loaded CD1B tetramer. The CD1B tetramers carried C32 glucose monomycolate purified from Rhodococcus equi. The material sequenced was CD1b-GMM tetramer-negative cells sorted from PBMCs. The receptors originated from an adult woman with latent tuberculosis.

The chain joins TRBV7-2 to TRBJ2-7, with 10 bases lining up with TRBD1. V trimming: 0 bases; J trimming: 4 bases; junction bases outside the gene matches: 6. Germline lookup yields CDR1 SGHTA and CDR2 FQGNSA. The CDR3 totals 16 residues. The CDR3 DNA reads as TGTGCCAGCAGCTTAGCAGGACAGGGGGAAGGGTACGAGCAGTACTTC. Encoded protein: CASSLAGQGEGYEQYF.

The chain couples TRBV11-2 to TRBJ2-3; D may be TRBD2 (6 bases). Trimming left V 1 base short and J 5 bases short, with 13 bases between. This CDR3 region has 15 residues. Germline CDR1 is SGHAT and CDR2 is FQNNGV. The CDR3 is CASSLVGGMGDTQYF. The CDR3 DNA follows: TGTGCCAGCAGCTTAGTGGGCGGGATGGGAGATACGCAGTATTTT.

This clone was picked up one time. The J gene is TRBJ1-6, the V gene TRBV4-3; tentative D call: TRBD1 (6 bases). V was clipped by 4 bases and J by 9 bases, with 16 bases between them. There are 15 residues in the CDR3. CDR1 and CDR2 from the germline V gene are LGHNA and YSLEER. This CDR3 reads CASSRVGGRGSPLHF. The CDR3 DNA follows: TGCGCCAGCAGCCGGGTCGGGGGGCGAGGTTCACCCCTCCACTTT.

The V gene is TRBV7-2, the J gene TRBJ1-2; weak D call: TRBD1 (5 bases). Deletions cut 1 base from V and 8 bases from J, with 17 bases between. The CDR3 totals 15 residues. Germline CDR1 is SGHTA and CDR2 is FQGNSA. CDR3 region: CASSLDPGVLGGYTF. In DNA form, the CDR3 reads TGTGCCAGCAGCTTAGATCCGGGGGTCCTGGGGGGCTACACCTTC.

The chain links TRBV7-2 to TRBJ2-7; D not resolved. Trimming shortened V by 1 base and J by 5 bases, and 12 bases separated the two germline ends. CDR3 length equals 14 residues. The germline V gene has CDR1 SGHTA and CDR2 FQGNSA. CDR3 sequence: CASSLVSLEDEQYF. The CDR3 DNA reads TGTGCCAGCAGCTTAGTGTCACTTGAAGACGAGCAGTACTTC.

This clone has only one observation. The V call is TRBV11-2, the J call TRBJ2-1, with 9 bases lining up with TRBD2. V trimming: 3 bases; J trimming: 4 bases; junction bases outside the gene matches: 4. The CDR3 loop spans 15 amino acids. Germline values: CDR1 SGHAT, CDR2 FQNNGV. CDR3 sequence reads: CASSFLTSGYNEQFF. The CDR3 DNA is TGTGCCAGCAGCTTTTTGACTAGCGGTTACAATGAGCAGTTCTTC. Full variable domain (missing parts from reference TRBV11-2 and TRBJ2-1): EAGVAQSPRYKIIEKRQSVAFWCNPISGHATLYWYQQILGQGPKLLIQFQNNGVVDDSQLPKDRFSAERLKGVDSTLKIQPAKLEDSAVYLCASSFLTSGYNEQFFGPGTRLTVL.

J is TRBJ1-2 and V is TRBV28, with 10 nucleotides matching TRBD1. Germline-derived CDR1 and CDR2 are MDHEN and SYDVKM. The junction had 3 bases not matched to a gene; V was cut back by 10 bases and J by 4 bases. The CDR3 is 12 residues long. CDR3 in DNA: TGTGCCATCCGACAGGGGGCCTATGGCTACACCTTC. Amino acid sequence: CAIRQGAYGYTF.

The J gene is TRBJ1-3, the V gene TRBV19; 7 nucleotides agree with TRBD1. There are 19 residues in the CDR3. In germline, CDR1 is LNHDA, CDR2 SQIVND (reference sequence). Trimming removed 4 bases from V and 0 bases from J; junction bases left unmatched: 15. CDR3 protein: CASSTTLPTGSNSGNTIYF. The CDR3 nucleotides are TGTGCCAGTAGTACCACGCTACCGACAGGGTCAAACTCTGGAAACACCATATATTTT. The full variable domain, completed using reference TRBV19 and TRBJ1-3, is DGGITQSPKYLFRKEGQNVTLSCEQNLNHDAMYWYRQDPGQGLRLIYYSQIVNDFQKGDIAEGYSVSREKKESFPLTVTSAQKNPTAFYLCASSTTLPTGSNSGNTIYFGEGSWLTVV.

This clone was detected once. This chain uses TRBV5-8 with TRBJ2-3, with D possibly TRBD1 on 5 matching bases. In germline, CDR1 is SGHTS, CDR2 YDEGEE. The V and J ends lost 4 bases and 2 bases respectively, with 17 bases between them. The CDR3 length is 16 residues. CDR3 DNA sequence: TGTGCCAGCAGCCGCAAAGGGGCCCTACTCACAGATACGCAGTATTTT. As protein: CASSRKGALLTDTQYF.

The CDR3 region is CASSLVGDEQYF. DNA for the CDR3: TGTGCCAGCAGCTTGGTAGGGGACGAGCAGTACTTC. This chain uses TRBV5-6 with TRBJ2-7; maybe TRBD1 (5 bases). With 0 bases removed from V and 5 bases from J, the gap between germline ends came to 6 bases. Germline CDR1 and CDR2: SGHDT and YYEEEE. This CDR3 comprises 12 residues. The full variable domain, completed using reference TRBV5-6 and TRBJ2-7, is DAGVTQSPTHLIKTRGQQVTLRCSPKSGHDTVSWYQQALGQGPQFIFQYYEEEERQRGNFPDRFSGHQFPNYSSELNVNALLLGDSALYLCASSLVGDEQYFGPGTRLTVT.

This rearrangement joins TRBV6-1 to TRBJ2-2, with no clear D. The length of the CDR3 is 11 residues. V shed 6 bases and J shed 7 bases, with 6 bases lying between them. The germline V gene has CDR1 MNHNS and CDR2 SASEGT. CDR3 region: CASRSYGELFF. CDR3 DNA sequence: TGTGCCAGCAGGAGCTACGGGGAGCTGTTTTTT.

V and J are TRBV9 and TRBJ2-5; D may be TRBD2 (6 bases). The J call is uncertain, as TRBJ2-7 better fits the DNA end. This CDR3 is 14 amino acids long. Germline V lookup: CDR1 SGDLS, CDR2 YYNGEE. The CDR3 protein is CASSERDSTYEQYF. In DNA, the CDR3 is TGTGCCAGCAGCGAACGGGACTCCACCTACGAGCAGTACTTC.

This clone was found a few times. The J gene is TRBJ1-4, the V gene TRBV6-5, with TRBD1 as a possible D gene (6 bases). Looked up from germline, CDR1 is MNHEY and CDR2 is SVGAGI. The CDR3 loop spans 14 amino acids. The V gene lost 4 bases and the J gene lost 6 bases, with 12 bases spanning the gap. The CDR3 loop is CASSFDRRDEKLFF. The DNA of the CDR3 is TGTGCCAGCAGTTTCGACAGGCGGGATGAAAAACTGTTTTTT.

Worth noting for this clone: Other DNA sequences in the same sample also yield this CDR3. This chain's CDR3 is CASSIAGGGETQYF. The CDR3 nucleotides are TGTGCCAGTAGTATAGCGGGAGGAGGGGAGACCCAGTACTTC. V and J are TRBV19 and TRBJ2-5; 7 bases line up with TRBD2. The germline V gene encodes CDR1 LNHDA and CDR2 SQIVND (reference sequence). With V trimmed by 1 base and J by 5 bases, 4 bases remained unmatched. This CDR3 has 14 residues. The whole variable domain, remainder taken from reference TRBV19 and TRBJ2-5, is DGGITQSPKYLFRKEGQNVTLSCEQNLNHDAMYWYRQDPGQGLRLIYYSQIVNDFQKGDIAEGYSVSREKKESFPLTVTSAQKNPTAFYLCASSIAGGGETQYFGPGTRLLVL.

The genes are TRBV7-7 and TRBJ2-3, with TRBD2 identical over 11 bases. Germline CDR1 is SSHAT and CDR2 is FNYEAQ (reference sequence). This CDR3 comprises 16 residues. With V trimmed by 5 bases and J by 4 bases, 8 bases remained unmatched. CDR3 residues: CASSVIAGGPSDTQYF. CDR3 in DNA: TGTGCCAGCAGCGTTATAGCGGGGGGGCCTTCAGATACGCAGTATTTT. The variable domain in full, with the rest retrieved from reference TRBV7-7 and TRBJ2-3, is GAGVSQSPRYKVTKRGQDVTLRCDPISSHATLYWYQQALGQGPEFLTYFNYEAQPDKSGLPSDRFSAERPEGSISTLTIQRTEQRDSAMYRCASSVIAGGPSDTQYFGPGTRLTVL.

This clone was recorded only once. This sequence joins TRBV27 and TRBJ2-1, with 7 bases lining up with TRBD2. This CDR3 contains 14 residues. The germline CDR1 and CDR2 sequences are MNHEY and SMNVEV (reference sequence). V was clipped by 3 bases and J by 7 bases; unmatched bases: 6. The CDR3 loop reads CASSFGGSSNEQFF. DNA of the CDR3: TGTGCCAGCAGTTTTGGCGGGAGCTCTAATGAGCAGTTCTTC.

The chain combines TRBV28 with TRBJ2-5; TRBD1 matches 8 bases. Germline V gives CDR1 MDHEN, CDR2 SYDVKM. The CDR3 spans 12 residues. V dropped 10 bases and J dropped 1; count of bases not matched to a gene: 2. The chain's CDR3 is CATDRAQETQYF. CDR3 coding DNA: TGTGCCACGGACAGGGCCCAAGAGACCCAGTACTTC.

This clone has only a few counts. This sequence joins TRBV28 and TRBJ1-4; 7 positions agree with TRBD1. The CDR3 consists of 13 residues. Trimming took 5 bases from V and 10 from J; bases not matched to a gene: 7. The V gene's germline CDR1 is MDHEN and CDR2 SYDVKM. The CDR3 spells CASSKRGRGKLFF. CDR3 bases: TGTGCCAGCAGTAAGAGGGGGCGAGGAAAACTGTTTTTT.

V usage is TRBV7-8 and J usage is TRBJ1-1; TRBD1 aligns across 7 bases. Trimming at V came to 5 bases and at J to 8 bases, leaving 14 bases not matched to a gene. The germline CDR1 and CDR2 sequences are SGHVS and FQNEAQ. There are 15 residues in the CDR3. This chain's CDR3 is CASSRGQGGVMEAFF. In nucleotides, the CDR3 is TGTGCCAGCAGCCGGGGCCAGGGGGGCGTAATGGAAGCTTTCTTT.

Details on this clone: At one of its ends the junction is not consistent with the germline gene, which may arise from a read error. The chain combines TRBV18 with TRBJ1-4, with 7 bases identical to TRBD1. Germline CDR1 KGHSH, CDR2 LQKENI. CDR3 length: 16 residues. The CDR3 loop reads CTSSRGQAATNEKLFF. The CDR3 nucleotides read TGTACCAGCTCACGTGGACAGGCTGCAACTAATGAAAAACTGTTTTTT.

The gene calls are TRBV6-1 and TRBJ2-4, with D maybe TRBD1 (6 bases). V dropped 7 bases and J dropped 5 bases, with 12 bases sitting between them. Germline loops: CDR1 MNHNS, CDR2 SASEGT. The CDR3 sequence is 13 residues long. The CDR3 bases are TGTGCCAGCAAGGGACACGGTGAAAACATTCAGTACTTC. It encodes CASKGHGENIQYF.

The gene calls are TRBV25-1 and TRBJ2-7, with unresolved D. Germline loops: CDR1 MGHDK, CDR2 SYGVNS. The CDR3 has 8 residues. V lost 11 bases, J lost 5 bases, and 4 bases lay in between. The CDR3 here is CAPNEQYF. In DNA form, the CDR3 reads TGTGCCCCAAACGAGCAGTACTTC.

The rearrangement joins TRBV11-2 to TRBJ2-7; D unresolved. Trimming shortened V by 2 bases and J by 2 bases, and 10 bases separated the two germline ends. The germline V gene encodes CDR1 SGHAT and CDR2 FQNNGV. The CDR3 extends over 14 amino acids. This CDR3 reads CASSLSPGTYEQYF. The CDR3 region has the DNA TGTGCCAGCAGCTTATCCCCAGGAACCTACGAGCAGTACTTC.

V and J are TRBV5-1 and TRBJ2-3; possibly TRBD2 for D (5 bases). The CDR3 length is 15 residues. Germline lookup yields CDR1 SGHRS and CDR2 YFSETQ. The ends were cut back, 2 bases at V and 2 bases at J, with 12 bases in the middle. The CDR3 bases are TGCGCCAGCAGCTTAGCGGCTAAATACACAGATACGCAGTATTTT. Its translation is CASSLAAKYTDTQYF.

The rearrangement joins TRBV27 to TRBJ1-1, with TRBD1 identical over 9 bases. The germline gives CDR1 MNHEY, CDR2 SMNVEV (reference sequence). V lost 5 bases and J lost 1; bases outside the gene matches: 11. This CDR3 contains 17 residues. The DNA of the CDR3 is TGTGCCAGCAGTCATGGACAGGGGAGCCCCGGGAACACTGAAGCTTTCTTT. Translated: CASSHGQGSPGNTEAFF.